This passage covers 30 T cell receptor beta chains from one sample sequenced in a study of cytomegalovirus exposure and HLA in healthy donors. The PCR employed 60 Vbeta primers together with 13 Jbeta primers. Repertoires were generated with immunoSEQ multiplex PCR, while TCRdb's copy carries only in-frame clones and drops some. In the table there are tens of thousands of clones, roughly two thirds of which are singletons. The sequenced material came from PBMCs. These receptors all stem from a man in his 60s in good health and CMV-seropositive.

The rearrangement links TRBV4-1 to TRBJ2-1; D is possibly TRBD2 (6 bases). The CDR3 spans 13 residues. The germline V gene has CDR1 MGHRA and CDR2 YSYEKL. Trimming stripped 1 base from V and 7 bases from J, with 8 bases between. The CDR3 DNA reads as TGCGCCAGCAGCCAAGCAGGAGGGAATGAGCAGTTCTTC. Its protein product is CASSQAGGNEQFF.

Only a few counts were recorded for this clone. The CDR3 here is CASSQDLNSPLHF. The CDR3 DNA sequence: TGCGCCAGCAGCCAAGATCTGAATTCACCCCTCCACTTT. The chain has TRBV4-1 and TRBJ1-6; D not certain. Trimming took off 0 bases at V and 7 bases at J, with 4 bases between the two ends. CDR1 MGHRA and CDR2 YSYEKL come from the germline V gene. The length of the CDR3 is 13 residues.

This clone has a single count. V is TRBV5-8 and J is TRBJ2-7; no firm D call. The CDR3 loop spans 12 amino acids. In germline, CDR1 is SGHTS, CDR2 YDEGEE. Between the trimmed V and J ends, which lost 3 bases and 4 bases, there was a span of 8 bases. This CDR3 is CASSYNSYEQYF. DNA of the CDR3: TGTGCCAGCAGCTATAACAGTTACGAGCAGTACTTC.

V is TRBV30 and J is TRBJ2-2, with TRBD1 identical over 7 bases. Unmatched junction bases numbered 5, after V lost 5 bases and J lost 8 bases. The CDR3 contains 12 residues. The germline V gene has CDR1 GTSNPN and CDR2 SVGIG (reference sequence). Here the CDR3 DNA reads TGTGCCTGGGACAGGGATTTGGGGGAGCTGTTTTTT. Amino acid sequence: CAWDRDLGELFF.

The chain carries TRBV13 and TRBJ2-1; 14 nucleotides line up with TRBD2. V gave up 4 bases and J gave up 9 bases; unmatched junction bases: 14. CDR3 size: 18 residues. Germline assignment: CDR1 PRHDT and CDR2 FYEKMQ (reference sequence). The CDR3 DNA reads TGTGCCAGCAGCTCGACACTATCGGGGACTAGCGGGGGAACTGAGCAGTTCTTC. Translating it yields CASSSTLSGTSGGTEQFF. Full variable domain (outside the CDR3, taken from reference TRBV13 and TRBJ2-1): AAGVIQSPRHLIKEKRETATLKCYPIPRHDTVYWYQQGPGQDPQFLISFYEKMQSDKGSIPDRFSAQQFSDYHSELNMSSLELGDSALYFCASSSTLSGTSGGTEQFFGPGTRLTVL.

The chain couples TRBV29-1 to TRBJ2-2, with 9 nucleotides matching TRBD1. Per the germline V gene, CDR1 is SQVTM and CDR2 is ANQGSEA. V dropped 7 bases and J dropped 1; count of bases not matched to a gene: 10. The CDR3 totals 16 residues. The chain's CDR3 is CSAETGQGLNTGELFF. The CDR3 bases are TGCAGCGCGGAAACCGGACAGGGGCTGAACACCGGGGAGCTGTTTTTT.

The chain employs TRBV19 and TRBJ1-2; 8 nucleotides line up with TRBD1. This CDR3 has 16 residues. Germline assignment: CDR1 LNHDA and CDR2 SQIVND (reference sequence). J lost 0 bases, V lost 8 bases, and 11 bases had no gene match. The CDR3: CASGQDRAPSNYGYTF. The CDR3 DNA is TGTGCCAGTGGCCAGGACAGGGCTCCATCTAACTATGGCTACACCTTC.

The chain carries TRBV6-5 and TRBJ2-7; 9 bases align to TRBD1. Trimming removed 5 bases from V and 9 bases from J; junction bases left unmatched: 5. This CDR3 region has 12 residues. From germline, CDR1 is MNHEY and CDR2 SVGAGI. The CDR3 protein is CASSPGTGRQYF. The CDR3 DNA follows: TGTGCCAGCAGTCCCGGGACAGGGAGGCAGTACTTC.

The gene calls are TRBV6-6 and TRBJ1-6; 7 nucleotides align to TRBD1. This CDR3 contains 15 residues. J gave up 8 bases and V 6 bases, and 10 bases lay outside the gene matches. CDR1 is MNHNY and CDR2 is SVGAGI in the germline V gene (reference sequence). Here the CDR3 DNA reads TGTGCCAGCAGAACCTCAGGGGGGCATTATTCACCCCTCCACTTT. It specifies CASRTSGGHYSPLHF.

The chain has TRBV7-9 and TRBJ2-7; tentative D call: TRBD1 (5 bases). Germline values: CDR1 SEHNR, CDR2 FQNEAQ (reference sequence). Trimming took off 3 bases at V and 4 bases at J, with 10 bases between the two ends. This CDR3 is 13 amino acids long. CDR3 in amino acids: CASSFSGWYEQYF. The CDR3 nucleotides read TGTGCCAGCAGCTTCTCAGGGTGGTACGAGCAGTACTTC.

The rearrangement joins TRBV6-5 to TRBJ1-3; 9 bases map to TRBD1. Germline V gene lookup returns CDR1 MNHEY and CDR2 SVGAGI. The CDR3 spans 15 residues. Trimming removed 6 bases from V and 9 bases from J; junction bases left unmatched: 12. CDR3 in amino acids: CASSRDRDQSGTIYF. The DNA for the CDR3 is TGTGCCAGCAGCCGGGACAGGGATCAGTCTGGCACCATATATTTT.

The chain couples TRBV5-1 to TRBJ2-7, with 8 positions matching TRBD2. CDR1 SGHRS and CDR2 YFSETQ come from the germline V gene. The CDR3 contains 12 residues. After removal of 4 bases from V and 7 bases from J, the junction contained 4 bases not matched to a gene. CDR3 in amino acids: CASSDSGGEQYF. CDR3 in DNA: TGCGCCAGCAGCGACTCGGGGGGGGAGCAGTACTTC.

V and J are TRBV9 and TRBJ1-1; unclear D gene. Germline V gene data show CDR1 as SGDLS and CDR2 as YYNGEE. V was shortened by 4 bases and J by 0 bases, with 10 bases between the two germline ends. The CDR3 extends over 14 amino acids. CDR3 DNA: TGTGCCAGCAGCACCGGGTGGATGAACACTGAAGCTTTCTTT. Protein product: CASSTGWMNTEAFF.

Comment on this clone: The germline gene is not matched at one end of the junction; a read error may be the cause. The rearrangement links TRBV7-9 to TRBJ2-1; no clear D. The CDR3 sequence is 13 residues long. The germline V gene has CDR1 SEHNR and CDR2 FQNEAQ (reference sequence). Here the CDR3 DNA reads TGTGCTAGCAGTCCCAGACTGGATAATGAGCAGTTCTTC. It encodes CASSPRLDNEQFF.

The chain recombines TRBV4-2 with TRBJ2-7, with D perhaps TRBD2 (6 bases). Germline lookup yields CDR1 LGHNA and CDR2 YNFKEQ. V lost 0 bases, J lost 2 bases, and 14 bases lay in between. CDR3 size: 16 residues. The CDR3 bases are TGTGCCAGCAGCCAAGACTCGGGACTGGGGACCTACGAGCAGTACTTC. This codes for CASSQDSGLGTYEQYF.

The chain carries TRBV9 and TRBJ1-1, with a tentative D call TRBD1 (6 bases). V lost 2 bases and J lost 5, with 10 bases in between. The CDR3 consists of 13 residues. Germline-derived CDR1 and CDR2 are SGDLS and YYNGEE. The CDR3 DNA reads TGTGCCAGCAGCGTCCCCGGGACAACTGAAGCTTTCTTT. This codes for CASSVPGTTEAFF.

This clone was seen a few times. This rearrangement joins TRBV2 to TRBJ1-3, with D perhaps TRBD1 (5 bases). The germline V gene encodes CDR1 SNHLY and CDR2 FYNNEI. This CDR3 region has 15 residues. Trimming removed 0 bases at V and 5 bases at J, with 11 bases between. As DNA, the CDR3 is TGTGCCAGCAGTGAAGCGGGGGGGGTCAGAAACACCATATATTTT. Amino acid sequence: CASSEAGGVRNTIYF.

The gene calls are TRBV21-1 and TRBJ1-4. TRBV21-1 is a known pseudogene. The CDR3 length is 14 residues. For the CDR3, the DNA is TGTGCCAGCAGCGAGGGGGGGACTAATGAAAAACTGTTTTTT. This encodes CASSEGGTNEKLFF.

This clone was picked up one time. The chain employs TRBV6-5 and TRBJ1-1, with a weak D call TRBD1 (6 bases). CDR1 and CDR2 from the germline V gene are MNHEY and SVGAGI. This CDR3 region has 14 residues. The V end was cut by 8 bases, the J end by 1 base, with 14 bases between. The CDR3 bases are TGTGCCAGCTTAGGGGGGGGCCCGAACACTGAAGCTTTCTTT. This translates into CASLGGGPNTEAFF.

The chain has TRBV5-1 and TRBJ1-6, with TRBD1 identical over 9 bases. This CDR3 region has 16 residues. CDR1 is SGHRS and CDR2 is YFSETQ in the germline V gene. Trimming cost V 0 bases and J 10 bases; bases outside gene matches: 8. In DNA form, the CDR3 reads TGCGCCAGCAGCTTGGTCCCGGGACAGGGTGTATCACCCCTCCACTTT. It codes for CASSLVPGQGVSPLHF.

The chain carries TRBV12-5 and TRBJ2-1; 7 nucleotides align to TRBD2. Per germline, CDR1 LGHNT and CDR2 FRNRAP. There are 16 residues in the CDR3. The ends lost 5 bases at V and 1 base at J; junction bases unmatched: 8. The CDR3 is CASGTNLAGSYNEQFF. Here the CDR3 DNA reads TGTGCTAGTGGTACAAACTTAGCGGGTTCCTACAATGAGCAGTTCTTC.

In DNA form, the CDR3 reads TGTGCCAGCAGCCCGGACAGTCGGAACACTGAAGCTTTCTTT. Protein sequence: CASSPDSRNTEAFF. This rearrangement joins TRBV13 to TRBJ1-1; perhaps TRBD1 as D (6 bases). The CDR3 is made up of 14 amino acids. Trimming left V 5 bases short and J 1 base short, with 11 bases between. Germline loops: CDR1 PRHDT, CDR2 FYEKMQ (reference sequence).

V usage is TRBV7-9 and J usage is TRBJ2-1, with 8 bases that match TRBD1. V shed 5 bases, J shed 9 bases, and the junction held 3 bases outside the gene matches. CDR1 is SEHNR and CDR2 is FQNEAQ in the germline V gene (reference sequence). This CDR3 region has 12 residues. The CDR3 here is CASSLQGGEQFF. CDR3 bases: TGTGCCAGCAGCCTACAGGGGGGTGAGCAGTTCTTC.

This chain uses TRBV7-6 with TRBJ2-1, with a weak D call TRBD1 (5 bases). Germline V gene lookup returns CDR1 SGHVS and CDR2 FNYEAQ. This CDR3 has 14 amino acids. V dropped 3 bases and J dropped 8 bases, with 14 bases sitting between them. The CDR3 DNA sequence: TGTGCCAGCAGCTTCTCCTTAGTAGGGGATGAGCAGTTCTTC. Translated: CASSFSLVGDEQFF.

In its sample, this clone was seen a few times. The chain recombines TRBV7-6 with TRBJ2-7; no definite D call. This CDR3 contains 13 residues. V was cut by 0 bases and J by 1 base, with 4 bases left in between. Germline V gene lookup returns CDR1 SGHVS and CDR2 FNYEAQ. The CDR3 DNA reads as TGTGCCAGCAGCTTAGCAATATCCTACGAGCAGTACTTC. This codes for CASSLAISYEQYF.

CDR3 sequence: CASSFSVNQPQHF. Written as DNA, the CDR3 is TGTGCCAGCAGCTTTTCAGTAAATCAGCCCCAGCATTTT. V usage is TRBV7-9 and J usage is TRBJ1-5; no reliable D call. With 3 bases removed from V and 4 bases from J, the gap between germline ends came to 7 bases. Per the germline V gene, CDR1 is SEHNR and CDR2 is FQNEAQ (reference sequence). The CDR3 has 13 amino acids.

This rearrangement joins TRBV2 to TRBJ2-5, with TRBD2 matching 11 bases. V lost 4 bases, J lost 5 bases, and 12 bases stayed unmatched. Per the germline V gene, CDR1 is SNHLY and CDR2 is FYNNEI. This CDR3 comprises 17 residues. For the CDR3, the DNA is TGTGCCAGCAGTGCCCTAGCGGGGGGATTTGAGGGGGAGACCCAGTACTTC. Translated: CASSALAGGFEGETQYF.

This clone has just a few counts. The rearrangement links TRBV28 to TRBJ2-7; 7 bases line up with TRBD1. The CDR3 has 18 amino acids. V was pared by 2 bases and J by 0 bases, with 13 bases of the junction left unmatched. Germline CDR1 is MDHEN and CDR2 is SYDVKM. The CDR3 DNA follows: TGTGCCAGCAGTTTACAGGTCTTAGGGGGCCAGAGCTCCTACGAGCAGTACTTC. This codes for CASSLQVLGGQSSYEQYF.

This chain links TRBV5-1 with TRBJ2-7; the D is unclear. The germline CDR1 and CDR2 sequences are SGHRS and YFSETQ. The CDR3 is 13 amino acids. Trimming took 4 bases from V and 0 from J, leaving 8 bases between them. The DNA for the CDR3 is TGCGCCAGCAGCCCCGACACCTCCTACGAGCAGTACTTC. Amino acid sequence: CASSPDTSYEQYF.

The CDR3 is CASSGMDRPYGYTF. DNA of the CDR3: TGTGCCAGCAGCGGGATGGACAGACCCTATGGCTACACCTTC. This chain links TRBV5-6 with TRBJ1-2; D is possibly TRBD1 (6 bases). The germline V gene has CDR1 SGHDT and CDR2 YYEEEE. With 4 bases removed from V and 4 bases from J, the gap between germline ends came to 14 bases. This CDR3 region has 14 residues.